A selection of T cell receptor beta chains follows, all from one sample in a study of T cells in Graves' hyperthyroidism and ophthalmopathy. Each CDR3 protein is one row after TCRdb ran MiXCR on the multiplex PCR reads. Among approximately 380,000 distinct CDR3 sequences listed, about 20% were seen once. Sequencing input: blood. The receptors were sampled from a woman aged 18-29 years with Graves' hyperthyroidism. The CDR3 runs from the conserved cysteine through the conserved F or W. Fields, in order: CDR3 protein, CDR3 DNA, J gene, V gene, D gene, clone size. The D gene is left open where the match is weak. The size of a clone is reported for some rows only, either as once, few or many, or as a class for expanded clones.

CASSTNAGELFF,TGTGCCAGCAGCACAAACGCCGGGGAGCTGTTTTTT,TRBJ2-2,TRBV6-2/TRBV6-3,.,.
CASGLGLSGMAKNIQYF,TGTGCTAGTGGTTTGGGGCTATCGGGGATGGCCAAAAACATTCAGTACTTC,TRBJ2-4,TRBV12-5,.,many
CAISETPTGRMGQPQHF,TGTGCCATCAGTGAGACTCCGACAGGGAGAATGGGTCAGCCCCAGCATTTT,TRBJ1-5,TRBV10-3,TRBD1,many
CASSPTPPRTEAFF,TGTGCCAGCAGTCCCACTCCACCGAGGACTGAAGCTTTCTTT,TRBJ1-1,TRBV12-3/TRBV12-4,.,.
CASSQAGVDRPYEQYF,TGTGCCAGCAGCCAAGCAGGGGTGGACAGACCCTACGAGCAGTACTTC,TRBJ2-7,TRBV4-2,.,.
CASTGGPGSAKNIQYF,TGCGCCAGCACAGGCGGCCCAGGGTCGGCCAAAAACATTCAGTACTTC,TRBJ2-4,TRBV5-1,.,few
CASSPDSGTVRLRELFF,TGTGCCAGCAGCCCCGACTCCGGGACCGTTCGGTTAAGGGAGCTGTTTTTT,TRBJ2-2,TRBV7-8,.,.
CASSTSGGASETQYF,TGTGCCAGCAGTACTAGCGGGGGGGCTTCGGAGACCCAGTACTTC,TRBJ2-5,TRBV7-2,TRBD2,.
CASTPTAGGNQPQHF,TGTGCCAGCACCCCCACTGCAGGGGGCAATCAGCCCCAGCATTTT,TRBJ1-5,TRBV2,.,many
CASSHVASGAYEQYF,TGCGCCAGCAGCCATGTGGCCTCCGGGGCCTACGAGCAGTACTTC,TRBJ2-7,TRBV4-1,.,few
CAWSPRLAGGPPRGTGELFF,TGTGCCTGGAGTCCCAGACTAGCGGGGGGGCCTCCGCGGGGAACCGGGGAGCTGTTTTTT,TRBJ2-2,TRBV30,TRBD2,.